Each of the 24 T cell receptor beta chains below was sequenced from the same sample in a study of shared clonotypes between healthy human individuals. Sequenced by immunoSEQ multiplex PCR; TCRdb stores in-frame clones only, minus some. Of over a million clones in the sample, approximately 80% are singletons; the top ten hold 0.55% to 0.7%. Material for sequencing was memory CD4+ T cells from PBMCs. The sample's subset: CD45RA-negative fraction. The receptor set was obtained from a man younger than 35 in good health. Some clones in this sample may be carry-over from other donors' samples.

This clone was observed a few times. V and J are TRBV11-3 and TRBJ2-5; no clear D gene. The CDR3 runs 14 residues. From germline, CDR1 is SGHNT and CDR2 YENEEA. Trimming stripped 0 bases from V and 2 bases from J, with 7 bases between. Here the CDR3 reads CASSLDPQQETQYF. CDR3 sequence (DNA): TGTGCCAGCAGCTTAGATCCCCAGCAAGAGACCCAGTACTTC.

The table lists this clone with a few counts. V and J are TRBV29-1 and TRBJ2-1, with D perhaps TRBD1 (6 bases). The CDR3 spans 15 residues. Germline-derived CDR1 and CDR2 are SQVTM and ANQGSEA. V dropped 3 bases and J dropped 0 bases, with 12 bases sitting between them. DNA for the CDR3: TGCAGCGTTGATCGGGACAAGAGCTCCTACAATGAGCAGTTCTTC. It encodes CSVDRDKSSYNEQFF.

This clone was counted between two and nine times. The J gene is TRBJ2-1, the V gene TRBV11-3, with D possibly matching TRBD2 (5 bases). The ends were cut back, 5 bases at V and 4 bases at J, with 15 bases in the middle. CDR3 size: 15 residues. Germline CDR1 is SGHNT and CDR2 is YENEEA. This CDR3 reads CASSRLSGDYNEQFF. The CDR3 region has the DNA TGTGCCAGCAGCCGATTAAGCGGAGATTACAATGAGCAGTTCTTC. Using reference TRBV11-3 and TRBJ2-1 for the parts outside the CDR3, the full variable domain is EAGVVQSPRYKIIEKKQPVAFWCNPISGHNTLYWYLQNLGQGPELLIRYENEEAVDDSQLPKDRFSAERLKGVDSTLKIQPAELGDSAVYLCASSRLSGDYNEQFFGPGTRLTVL.

J is TRBJ1-4 and V is TRBV5-1; TRBD1 agrees at 8 bases. The germline V gene has CDR1 SGHRS and CDR2 YFSETQ. V was clipped by 2 bases and J by 6 bases; unmatched bases: 3. This CDR3 region has 14 residues. CDR3 coding DNA: TGCGCCAGCAGCTTTGGACAGGGTCATGAAAAACTGTTTTTT. Its protein is CASSFGQGHEKLFF.

The chain is built from TRBV28 and TRBJ1-2; 8 bases fit TRBD1. Per germline, CDR1 MDHEN and CDR2 SYDVKM. V lost 3 bases to trimming and J lost 12 bases; unmatched junction nucleotides: 6. This CDR3 region has 12 residues. The CDR3 nucleotides are TGTGCCAGCAGTTTCCCCCCACAGGGGGACACCTTC. Residues: CASSFPPQGDTF.

This clone came up once. The genes are TRBV18 and TRBJ2-7; either TRBD1 or TRBD2 may supply D (5 bases each). Germline CDR1 and CDR2: KGHSH and LQKENI. The length of the CDR3 is 15 residues. The germline V and J ends were trimmed by 0 bases and 3 bases, with 12 bases remaining between them. This CDR3 is CASSPPSPGSYEQYF. The CDR3 nucleotides are TGTGCCAGCTCACCACCGAGTCCAGGGAGCTACGAGCAGTACTTC.

This clone showed up just a few times. V and J are TRBV5-1 and TRBJ2-5; a possible D gene is TRBD2 (5 bases). V gave up 0 bases and J gave up 5 bases, with 14 bases separating them. Germline values: CDR1 SGHRS, CDR2 YFSETQ. The CDR3 length is 15 residues. DNA for the CDR3: TGCGCCAGCAGCTTGGAGTTTGCGGGTCTGGAGACCCAGTACTTC. Translating it yields CASSLEFAGLETQYF.

Remarks on this clone: The sample contains more than one DNA sequence encoding this CDR3. This chain uses TRBV5-1 with TRBJ2-7; 13 nucleotides agree with TRBD2. The ends lost 1 base at V and 4 bases at J; junction bases unmatched: 5. CDR3 length equals 16 residues. CDR1 is SGHRS and CDR2 is YFSETQ in the germline V gene. The CDR3 coding sequence is TGCGCCAGCAGCTTGAGTCCACTAGCGGGGGGGTACGAGCAGTACTTC. Translation: CASSLSPLAGGYEQYF.

CDR3 protein: CASRGTATDTQYF. The CDR3 region has the DNA TGTGCCAGCAGGGGTACCGCCACAGATACGCAGTATTTT. The rearrangement joins TRBV6-1 to TRBJ2-3; D is unclear. The CDR3 covers 13 residues. V lost 6 bases and J 2 bases, leaving 9 bases between the germline ends. Germline CDR1 is MNHNS and CDR2 is SASEGT.

The chain has TRBV10-2 and TRBJ2-5, with 11 positions matching TRBD1. There are 15 residues in the CDR3. The germline gives CDR1 WSHSY, CDR2 SAAADI. V trimming: 6 bases; J trimming: 4 bases; junction bases outside the gene matches: 7. CDR3 region: CASRAGQGASETQYF. CDR3 nucleotides: TGCGCCAGCAGAGCCGGACAGGGGGCATCAGAGACCCAGTACTTC.

A remark on this clone: This may come from a read error, since a much larger clone is one base off. The chain combines TRBV6-4 with TRBJ2-6; D is unresolved. CDR1 is MRHNA, CDR2 SNTAGT, per germline. With 4 bases removed from V and 0 bases from J, the gap between germline ends came to 4 bases. This CDR3 spans 14 amino acids. The CDR3 spells CASSGDSGANVLTF. The CDR3 nucleotides read TGTGCCAGCAGTGGGGACTCTGGGGCCAACGTCCTGACTTTC.

J is TRBJ2-1 and V is TRBV18; 15 positions match TRBD2. CDR1 is KGHSH, CDR2 LQKENI, per germline. V lost 2 bases to trimming and J lost 9 bases; unmatched junction nucleotides: 8. The CDR3 extends over 17 amino acids. CDR3 residues: CASSPEVGLAGGREQFF. The CDR3 nucleotides read TGTGCCAGCTCACCAGAGGTTGGACTAGCGGGAGGGCGTGAGCAGTTCTTC.

The chain employs TRBV28 and TRBJ2-5, with 7 bases matching TRBD2. V dropped 7 bases and J dropped 4; count of bases not matched to a gene: 6. Per the germline V gene, CDR1 is MDHEN and CDR2 is SYDVKM. The CDR3 covers 13 residues. This chain's CDR3 is CASKLSGGETQYF. The DNA of the CDR3 is TGTGCCAGCAAGCTTTCGGGGGGAGAGACCCAGTACTTC.

Many counts were recorded for this clone. Other DNA sequences within the sample encode an identical CDR3. In DNA, the CDR3 is TGCGCCAGCAGCTTGGACCAAGAGACCCAGTACTTC. This encodes CASSLDQETQYF. The rearrangement links TRBV5-1 to TRBJ2-5; D not certain. The CDR3 runs to 12 residues. Between the trimmed V and J ends, which lost 0 bases and 0 bases, there was a span of 0 bases. Germline assignment: CDR1 SGHRS and CDR2 YFSETQ.

V gene TRBV19 combines with J gene TRBJ1-2; possibly TRBD1 for D (5 bases). Trimming left V 7 bases short and J 4 bases short, with 16 bases between. The CDR3 runs 14 residues. Germline CDR1 is LNHDA and CDR2 is SQIVND (reference sequence). Here the CDR3 DNA reads TGTGCCAGTACCCCCACCGGGGCCACCTATGGCTACACCTTC. Its translation is CASTPTGATYGYTF.

V gene TRBV30 combines with J gene TRBJ2-7; TRBD1 agrees at 8 bases. The CDR3 has 15 amino acids. Germline values: CDR1 GTSNPN, CDR2 SVGIG (reference sequence). Trimming took 3 bases from V and 4 from J; bases not matched to a gene: 11. The CDR3 sequence: CAWRGGQVLRYEQYF. In DNA, the CDR3 is TGTGCCTGGAGGGGGGGACAGGTATTAAGGTACGAGCAGTACTTC. The full variable domain, with the rest looked up from reference TRBV30 and TRBJ2-7, is SQTIHQWPATLVQPVGSPLSLECTVEGTSNPNLYWYRQAAGRGLQLLFYSVGIGQISSEVPQNLSASRPQDRQFILSSKKLLLSDSGFYLCAWRGGQVLRYEQYFGPGTRLTVT.

A single count supports this clone. V gene TRBV19 combines with J gene TRBJ1-1; D uncertain. In germline, CDR1 is LNHDA, CDR2 SQIVND (reference sequence). V was cut by 7 bases and J by 1 base, with 10 bases left in between. This CDR3 has 13 residues. The CDR3 loop reads CASKARQNTEAFF. The CDR3 DNA reads TGTGCCAGTAAAGCCAGACAGAACACTGAAGCTTTCTTT.

The chain carries TRBV2 and TRBJ1-5, with D perhaps matching TRBD1 (5 bases). Germline V gene data show CDR1 as SNHLY and CDR2 as FYNNEI. Deletions cut 4 bases from V and 4 bases from J, with 17 bases between. This CDR3 has 16 residues. Written as DNA, the CDR3 is TGTGCCAGCAGTGGAGGTCTGGGGGGAAGAAATCAGCCCCAGCATTTT. Its translation: CASSGGLGGRNQPQHF. Looking up the rest from reference TRBV2 and TRBJ1-5 gives the full variable domain: EPEVTQTPSHQVTQMGQEVILRCVPISNHLYFYWYRQILGQKVEFLVSFYNNEISEKSEIFDDQFSVERPDGSNFTLKIRSTKLEDSAMYFCASSGGLGGRNQPQHFGDGTRLSIL.

Regarding this clone: This may come from a read error, since a much larger clone is one base off. The chain couples TRBV29-1 to TRBJ2-7; 12 bases line up with TRBD1. Germline lookup yields CDR1 SQVTM and CDR2 ANQGSEA. Trimming removed 6 bases from V and 7 bases from J; junction bases left unmatched: 16. The CDR3 sequence is 16 residues long. CDR3 residues: CSVAGTGGQRWEEQYF. For the CDR3, the DNA is TGCAGCGTCGCAGGGACAGGGGGCCAGAGGTGGGAAGAGCAGTACTTC.

The V gene is TRBV7-2, the J gene TRBJ2-7; TRBD1 aligns across 8 bases. This CDR3 comprises 15 residues. V was pared by 1 base and J by 4 bases, with 6 bases of the junction left unmatched. The germline gives CDR1 SGHTA, CDR2 FQGNSA. The CDR3 coding sequence is TGTGCCAGCAGCTTAGTGGATGGGGACAGGTACGAGCAGTACTTC. It specifies CASSLVDGDRYEQYF.

This clone turned up a few times. The chain is built from TRBV2 and TRBJ1-5; 7 positions agree with TRBD1. CDR3 length equals 15 residues. After removal of 6 bases from V and 3 bases from J, the junction contained 8 bases not matched to a gene. The germline CDR1 and CDR2 sequences are SNHLY and FYNNEI. CDR3 sequence: CASSADTGANQPQHF. The CDR3, as DNA: TGTGCCAGCAGCGCCGACACAGGGGCCAATCAGCCCCAGCATTTT.

The rearrangement uses TRBV29-1 and TRBJ2-1; a weak D match, TRBD2 (5 bases). V was trimmed by 6 bases and J by 2 bases, leaving 14 bases between them. CDR1 and CDR2 (germline): SQVTM, ANQGSEA. The CDR3 is 14 amino acids. As DNA, the CDR3 is TGCAGCGTGAGGAGGTCAGACCCCTACAATGAGCAGTTCTTC. Amino acids: CSVRRSDPYNEQFF.

The chain combines TRBV7-3 with TRBJ1-5; no definite D call. The CDR3 sequence is 13 residues long. The V and J ends lost 5 bases and 7 bases respectively, with 12 bases between them. Germline V gives CDR1 SGHTA, CDR2 FQGTGA. In nucleotides, the CDR3 is TGTGCCAGCAGCCTTGGCGGGGAACAGCCCCAGCATTTT. It yields the protein CASSLGGEQPQHF. Looking up the rest from reference TRBV7-3 and TRBJ1-5 gives the full variable domain: GAGVSQTPSNKVTEKGKYVELRCDPISGHTALYWYRQSLGQGPEFLIYFQGTGAADDSGLPNDRFFAVRPEGSVSTLKIQRTERGDSAVYLCASSLGGEQPQHFGDGTRLSIL.

The chain has TRBV28 and TRBJ2-1; TRBD2 matches at 9 bases. The junction had 8 bases not matched to a gene; V was cut back by 6 bases and J by 2 bases. CDR3 length equals 16 residues. Looked up from germline, CDR1 is MDHEN and CDR2 is SYDVKM. CDR3 region: CASRDGGGRAYNEQFF. The CDR3 nucleotides read TGTGCCAGCAGGGATGGGGGCGGGAGGGCCTACAATGAGCAGTTCTTC.